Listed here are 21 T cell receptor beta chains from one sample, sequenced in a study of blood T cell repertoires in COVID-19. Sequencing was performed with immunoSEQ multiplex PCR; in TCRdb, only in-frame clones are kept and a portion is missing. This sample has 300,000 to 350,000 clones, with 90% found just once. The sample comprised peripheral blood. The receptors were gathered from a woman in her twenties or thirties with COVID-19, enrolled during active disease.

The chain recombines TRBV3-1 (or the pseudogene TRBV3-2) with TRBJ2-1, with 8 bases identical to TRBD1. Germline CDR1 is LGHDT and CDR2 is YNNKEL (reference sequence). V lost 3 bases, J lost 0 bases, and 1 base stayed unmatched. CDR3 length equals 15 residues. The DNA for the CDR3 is TGTGCCAGCAGCCAGACAGGGGCCTCCTACAATGAGCAGTTCTTC. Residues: CASSQTGASYNEQFF.

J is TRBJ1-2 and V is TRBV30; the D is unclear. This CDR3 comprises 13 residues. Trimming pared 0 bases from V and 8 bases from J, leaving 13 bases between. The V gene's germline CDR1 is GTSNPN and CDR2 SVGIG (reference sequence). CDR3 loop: CAWSVLLVGGYTF. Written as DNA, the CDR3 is TGTGCCTGGAGTGTACTCTTGGTCGGGGGCTACACCTTC.

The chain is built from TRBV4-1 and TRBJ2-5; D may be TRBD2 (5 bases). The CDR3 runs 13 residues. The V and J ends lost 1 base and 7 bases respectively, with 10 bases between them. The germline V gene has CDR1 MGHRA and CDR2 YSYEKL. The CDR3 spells CASSQVGGLTQYF. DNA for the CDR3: TGCGCCAGCAGCCAAGTAGGAGGTTTGACCCAGTACTTC.

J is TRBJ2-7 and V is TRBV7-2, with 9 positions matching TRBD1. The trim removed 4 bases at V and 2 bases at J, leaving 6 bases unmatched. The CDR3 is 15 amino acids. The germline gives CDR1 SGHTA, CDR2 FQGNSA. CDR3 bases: TGTGCCAGCAGCTACACCGGGACAGGGCCCTACGAGCAGTACTTC. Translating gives CASSYTGTGPYEQYF.

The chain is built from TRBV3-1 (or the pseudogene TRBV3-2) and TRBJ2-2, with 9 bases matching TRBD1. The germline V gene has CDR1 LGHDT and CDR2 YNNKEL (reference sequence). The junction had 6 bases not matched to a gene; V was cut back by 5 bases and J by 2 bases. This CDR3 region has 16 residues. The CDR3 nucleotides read TGTGCCAGCAGCGGCTGGGACAGGGCCAACACCGGGGAGCTGTTTTTT. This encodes CASSGWDRANTGELFF.

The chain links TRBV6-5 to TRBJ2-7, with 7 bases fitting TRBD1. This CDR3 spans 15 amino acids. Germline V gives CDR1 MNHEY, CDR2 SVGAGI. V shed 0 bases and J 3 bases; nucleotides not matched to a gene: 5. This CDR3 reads CASSYSTGAGYEQYF. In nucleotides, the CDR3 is TGTGCCAGCAGTTACTCCACAGGGGCCGGCTACGAGCAGTACTTC.

CDR3 amino acids: CASSPTVGNPSGANVLTF. CDR3 in DNA: TGTGCCAGCAGCCCCACAGTTGGAAACCCCTCTGGGGCCAACGTCCTGACTTTC. The genes are TRBV9 and TRBJ2-6; D is undetermined. Germline assignment: CDR1 SGDLS and CDR2 YYNGEE. CDR3 length equals 18 residues. Trimming left V 4 bases short and J 0 bases short, with 17 bases between.

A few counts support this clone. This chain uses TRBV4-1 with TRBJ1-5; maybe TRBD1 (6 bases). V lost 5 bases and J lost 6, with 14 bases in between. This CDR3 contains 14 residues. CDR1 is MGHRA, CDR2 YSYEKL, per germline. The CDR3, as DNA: TGCGCCAGCAGCGCCCCAGGGGCGGCTCAGCCCCAGCATTTT. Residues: CASSAPGAAQPQHF.

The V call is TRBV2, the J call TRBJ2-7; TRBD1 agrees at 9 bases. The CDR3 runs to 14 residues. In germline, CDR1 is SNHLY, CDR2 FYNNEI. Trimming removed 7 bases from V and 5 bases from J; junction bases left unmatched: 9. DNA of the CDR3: TGTGCCAGCAACCAACAGGGGGCGGGCGACGAGCAGTACTTC. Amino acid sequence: CASNQQGAGDEQYF.

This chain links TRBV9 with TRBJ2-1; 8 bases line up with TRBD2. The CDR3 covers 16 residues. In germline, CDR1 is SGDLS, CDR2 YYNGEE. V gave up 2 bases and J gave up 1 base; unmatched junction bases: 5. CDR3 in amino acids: CASSVRGTSSYNEQFF. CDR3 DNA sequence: TGTGCCAGCAGCGTGAGAGGGACTAGTTCCTACAATGAGCAGTTCTTC.

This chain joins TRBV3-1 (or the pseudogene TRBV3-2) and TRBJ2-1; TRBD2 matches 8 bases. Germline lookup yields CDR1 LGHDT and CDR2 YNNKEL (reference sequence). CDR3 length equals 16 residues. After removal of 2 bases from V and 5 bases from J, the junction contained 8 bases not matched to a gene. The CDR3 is CASSQTTGTSHNEQFF. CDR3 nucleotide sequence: TGTGCCAGCAGCCAAACTACCGGGACTAGTCACAATGAGCAGTTCTTC.

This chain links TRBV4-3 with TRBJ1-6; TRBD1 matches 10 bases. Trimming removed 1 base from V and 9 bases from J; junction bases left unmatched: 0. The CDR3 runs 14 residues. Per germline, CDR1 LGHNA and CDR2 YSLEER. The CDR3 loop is CASSQGQGASPLHF. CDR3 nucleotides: TGCGCCAGCAGCCAAGGACAGGGGGCTTCACCCCTCCACTTT.

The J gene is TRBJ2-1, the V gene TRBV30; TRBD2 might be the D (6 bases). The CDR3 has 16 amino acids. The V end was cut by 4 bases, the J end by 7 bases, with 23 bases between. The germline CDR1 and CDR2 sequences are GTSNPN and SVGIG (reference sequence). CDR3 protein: CAWKGLGRGGRNEQFF. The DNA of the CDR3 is TGTGCCTGGAAGGGGCTTGGGCGGGGAGGTAGGAATGAGCAGTTCTTC.

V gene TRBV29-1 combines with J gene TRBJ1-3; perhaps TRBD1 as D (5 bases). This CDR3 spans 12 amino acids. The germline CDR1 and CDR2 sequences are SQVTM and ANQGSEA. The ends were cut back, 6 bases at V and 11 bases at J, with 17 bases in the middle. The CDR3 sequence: CSVAGTERAIYF. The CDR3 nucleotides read TGCAGCGTCGCCGGGACTGAGAGGGCCATATATTTT. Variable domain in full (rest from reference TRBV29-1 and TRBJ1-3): SAVISQKPSRDICQRGTSLTIQCQVDSQVTMMFWYRQQPGQSLTLIATANQGSEATYESGFVIDKFPISRPNLTFSTLTVSNMSPEDSSIYLCSVAGTERAIYFGEGSWLTVV.

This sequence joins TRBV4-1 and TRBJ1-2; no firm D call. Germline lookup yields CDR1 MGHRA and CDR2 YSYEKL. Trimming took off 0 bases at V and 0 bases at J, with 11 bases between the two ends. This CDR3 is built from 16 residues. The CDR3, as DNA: TGCGCCAGCAGCCAAGATTTTTTGCGGGCTAACTATGGCTACACCTTC. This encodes CASSQDFLRANYGYTF.

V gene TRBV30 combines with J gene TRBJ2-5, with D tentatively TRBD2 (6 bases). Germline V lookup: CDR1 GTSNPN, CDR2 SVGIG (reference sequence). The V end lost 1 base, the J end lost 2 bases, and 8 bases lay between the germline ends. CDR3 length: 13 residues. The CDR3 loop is CAWSGGLQETQYF. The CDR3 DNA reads TGTGCCTGGAGTGGGGGACTTCAAGAGACCCAGTACTTC.

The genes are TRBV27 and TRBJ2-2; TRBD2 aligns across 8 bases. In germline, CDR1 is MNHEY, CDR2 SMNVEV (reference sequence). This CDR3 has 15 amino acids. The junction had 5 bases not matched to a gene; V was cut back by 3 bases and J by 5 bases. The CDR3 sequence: CASSFAGGGTGELFF. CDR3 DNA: TGTGCCAGCAGTTTTGCGGGAGGCGGGACCGGGGAGCTGTTTTTT.

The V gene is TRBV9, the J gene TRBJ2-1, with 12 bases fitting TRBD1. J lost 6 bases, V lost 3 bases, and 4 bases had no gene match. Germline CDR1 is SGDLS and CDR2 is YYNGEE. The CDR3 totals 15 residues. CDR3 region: CASSAGTGGRNEQFF. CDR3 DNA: TGTGCCAGCAGCGCCGGGACAGGGGGCCGCAATGAGCAGTTCTTC. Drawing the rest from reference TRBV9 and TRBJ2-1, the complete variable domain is DSGVTQTPKHLITATGQRVTLRCSPRSGDLSVYWYQQSLDQGLQFLIQYYNGEERAKGNILERFSAQQFPDLHSELNLSSLELGDSALYFCASSAGTGGRNEQFFGPGTRLTVL.

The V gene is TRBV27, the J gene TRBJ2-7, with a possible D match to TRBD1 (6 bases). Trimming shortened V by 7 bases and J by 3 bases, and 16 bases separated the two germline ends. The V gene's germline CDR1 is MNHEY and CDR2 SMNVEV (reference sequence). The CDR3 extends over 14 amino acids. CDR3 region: CASTSTGTHYEQYF. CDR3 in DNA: TGTGCCAGCACCTCAACCGGGACACACTACGAGCAGTACTTC.

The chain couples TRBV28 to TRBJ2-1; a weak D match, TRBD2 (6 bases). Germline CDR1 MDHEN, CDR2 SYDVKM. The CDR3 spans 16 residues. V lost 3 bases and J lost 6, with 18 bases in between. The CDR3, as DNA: TGTGCCAGCAGTTTTACGGGAGAAATAAGAGGCAATGAGCAGTTCTTC. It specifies CASSFTGEIRGNEQFF.

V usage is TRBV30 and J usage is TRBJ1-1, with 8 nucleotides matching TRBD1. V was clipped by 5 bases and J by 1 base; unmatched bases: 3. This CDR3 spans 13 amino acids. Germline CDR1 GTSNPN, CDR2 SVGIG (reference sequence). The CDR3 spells CAWGQGGNTEAFF. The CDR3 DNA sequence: TGTGCCTGGGGACAGGGAGGGAACACTGAAGCTTTCTTT.